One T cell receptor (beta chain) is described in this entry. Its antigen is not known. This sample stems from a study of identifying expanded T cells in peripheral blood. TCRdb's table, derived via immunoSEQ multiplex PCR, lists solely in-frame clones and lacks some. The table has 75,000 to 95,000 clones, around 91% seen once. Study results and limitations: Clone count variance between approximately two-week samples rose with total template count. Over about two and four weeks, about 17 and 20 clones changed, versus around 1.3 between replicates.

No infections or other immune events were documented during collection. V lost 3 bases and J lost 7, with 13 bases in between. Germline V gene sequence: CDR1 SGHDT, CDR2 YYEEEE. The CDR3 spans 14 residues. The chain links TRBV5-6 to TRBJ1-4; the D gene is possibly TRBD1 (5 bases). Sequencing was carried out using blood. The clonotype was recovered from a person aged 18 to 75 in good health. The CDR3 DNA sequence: TGTGCCAGCAGCTGGCAGGGAATGGGTGAAAAACTGTTTTTT. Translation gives CASSWQGMGEKLFF. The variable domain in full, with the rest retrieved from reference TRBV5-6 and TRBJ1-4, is DAGVTQSPTHLIKTRGQQVTLRCSPKSGHDTVSWYQQALGQGPQFIFQYYEEEERQRGNFPDRFSGHQFPNYSSELNVNALLLGDSALYLCASSWQGMGEKLFFGSGTQLSVL.